Below, one TCR beta chain is given with its context. Trimming removed 4 bases at V and 7 bases at J, with 21 bases between. The CDR3 is made up of 15 amino acids. The germline V gene encodes CDR1 SGHNT and CDR2 YYREEE (reference sequence). This sample is drawn from a study of blood T cell repertoires in COVID-19. Study summary: Collection of acute and convalescent COVID-19 samples took place in the United States, Italy and Spain. The analysed material was cDNA or gDNA that came from T cells, B-cell-depleted T cells, or PBMCs.

In the original workflow: How many nucleated cells were present was estimated from reference gene primer amplification. Data came from immunoSEQ multiplex PCR; TCRdb stores just in-frame clones and leaves some out. That table is the source of V, J and clone size, and D and trimming were worked out from the DNA. Of about 61,000 clones listed, 91% are singletons. Sequencing input: peripheral blood. V and J are TRBV5-4 and TRBJ2-7, with D perhaps matching TRBD2 (6 bases). The TCR sequence derives from a human donor in a cohort sampled during active COVID-19. Written as DNA, the CDR3 is TGTGCCAGCAGCCCAAGAGGGACTCCCCTCCGGGAGCAGTACTTC. Translating gives CASSPRGTPLREQYF.